The T cell receptor (beta chain) described here comes from a study of T cell repertoires in cytomegalovirus infection. Background on the study: Well-studied HLA-B-restricted epitopes and recently identified HLA-C-restricted epitopes of CMV were both used in the study. Indications of both CMV infection and matching HLA type were provided by public TCR beta signatures. Whole-study results and caveats: Cumulative public TCR beta family frequency identified CMV carriers with the relevant HLA. CMV-specific HLA-C-restricted TCR beta clonotypes dominated the ex vivo response.

V lost 10 bases, J lost 1 base, and 12 bases lay in between. Germline loops: CDR1 MDHEN, CDR2 SYDVKM. The CDR3 is 13 amino acids. TCRdb re-called the reads with MiXCR, one entry per CDR3 protein. The sample yields some 150,000 distinct CDR3 sequences, more than 30% seen once. In the case of this clonotype: The antigen is not known.

V gene TRBV28 combines with J gene TRBJ2-3; D is perhaps TRBD2 (5 bases). The sequenced sample was CD8+ T cells from cultured PBMCs, obtained from culture after CMV antigen stimulation. The receptor was derived from a human donor in good health (CMV status not recorded). Some clones in this sample may be carry-over from other donors' samples. Here the CDR3 reads CATSGVGTDTQYF. Here the CDR3 DNA reads TGTGCCACTTCCGGGGTCGGCACAGATACGCAGTATTTT.